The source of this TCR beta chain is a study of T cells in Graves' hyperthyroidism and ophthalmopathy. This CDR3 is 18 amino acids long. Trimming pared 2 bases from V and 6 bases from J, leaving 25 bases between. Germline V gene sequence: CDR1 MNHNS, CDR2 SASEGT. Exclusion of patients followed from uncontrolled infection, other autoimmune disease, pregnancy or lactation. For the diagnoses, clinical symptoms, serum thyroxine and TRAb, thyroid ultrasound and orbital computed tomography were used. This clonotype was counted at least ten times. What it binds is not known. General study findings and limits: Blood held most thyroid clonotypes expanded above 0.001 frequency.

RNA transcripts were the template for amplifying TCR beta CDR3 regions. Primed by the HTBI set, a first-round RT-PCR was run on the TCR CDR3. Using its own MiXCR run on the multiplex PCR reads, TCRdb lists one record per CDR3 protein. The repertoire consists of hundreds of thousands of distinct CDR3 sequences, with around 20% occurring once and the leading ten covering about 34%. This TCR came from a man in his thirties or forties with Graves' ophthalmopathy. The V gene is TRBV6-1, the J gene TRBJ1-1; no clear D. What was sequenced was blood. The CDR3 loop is CASSEFVRRGRKEAEAFF. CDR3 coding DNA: TGTGCCAGCAGTGAATTCGTCAGGCGTGGGCGCAAGGAGGCTGAAGCTTTCTTT.